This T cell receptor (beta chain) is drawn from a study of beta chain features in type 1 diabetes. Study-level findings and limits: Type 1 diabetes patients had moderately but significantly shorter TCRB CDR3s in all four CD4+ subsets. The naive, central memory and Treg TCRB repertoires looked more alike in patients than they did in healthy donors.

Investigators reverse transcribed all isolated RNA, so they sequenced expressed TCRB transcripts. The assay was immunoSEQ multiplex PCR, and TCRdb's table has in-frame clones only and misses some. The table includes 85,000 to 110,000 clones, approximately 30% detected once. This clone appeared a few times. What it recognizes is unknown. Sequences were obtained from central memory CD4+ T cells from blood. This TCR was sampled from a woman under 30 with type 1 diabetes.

The CDR3 DNA reads TGCAGTGCTAGAGTGCGGCAAGGCTACACCTTC. The encoded protein is CSARVRQGYTF. The rearrangement joins TRBV20-1 to TRBJ1-2; no clear D gene. Germline assignment: CDR1 DFQATT and CDR2 SNEGSKA (reference sequence). The CDR3 extends over 11 amino acids. Trimming left V 1 base short and J 8 bases short, with 8 bases between.